The text below deals with one TCR beta chain. Clones were read by immunoSEQ multiplex PCR, and TCRdb kept only the in-frame ones, dropping some. The sample holds hundreds of thousands of clones, around 96% seen once. These data come from a study of shared clonotypes between healthy human individuals. Naive CD8 cells lacked CD45RO and underwent positive selection for CCR7, leaving out terminally differentiated effector memory CD45RA+ cells. V shed 1 base and J shed 1 base, with 14 bases lying between them. CDR3 length equals 17 residues. Germline V gene data show CDR1 as LNHNV and CDR2 as YYDKDF (reference sequence).

The rearrangement uses TRBV15 and TRBJ2-1; D might be TRBD2 (5 bases). This receptor was taken from a young man in good health. The specimen was naive CD8+ T cells sorted from blood. The CDR3 DNA sequence: TGTGCCACCAGCAGAGCGAGGAGGACCACATCCTACAATGAGCAGTTCTTC. It encodes CATSRARRTTSYNEQFF. Supplemented by reference TRBV15 and TRBJ2-1, the full variable domain reads DAMVIQNPRYQVTQFGKPVTLSCSQTLNHNVMYWYQQKSSQAPKLLFHYYDKDFNNEADTPDNFQSRRPNTSFCFLDIRSPGLGDTAMYLCATSRARRTTSYNEQFFGPGTRLTVL.